Below, 29 T cell receptor beta chains from the same sample are listed, as sequenced in a study of blood T cells in healthy people across ages (dated by TCRdb to between 2014 and 2017). Libraries were prepared through 5' RACE. Sequencing was performed on an Illumina HiSeq 2500. A second PCR of 7 to 11 cycles was performed with a sample-barcoded 5' primer and a J-beta primer mix. TCRdb itself trimmed the public reads at Q25 with fastp, ran MiXCR and retained productive beta chains. All rows with the same CDR3 protein become a single entry with the most common DNA and genes. The sample yields under 800,000 distinct CDR3 sequences; more than 20% were counted once. In total, the top ten clones hold 3.5% to 4% of the sample. Sequenced material: blood. The receptor set was obtained from a man aged 65 to 85 in good health.

The rearrangement links TRBV3-1 to TRBJ2-3, with D perhaps TRBD2 (6 bases). The CDR3 runs to 15 residues. V was shortened by 4 bases and J by 5 bases, with 16 bases between the two germline ends. The germline CDR1 and CDR2 sequences are LGHDT and YNNKEL (reference sequence). CDR3 DNA sequence: TGTGCCAGCAGCCGATCTAGCGCGAGGGAAGATACGCAGTATTTT. Protein product: CASSRSSAREDTQYF.

V and J are TRBV18 and TRBJ2-2; 13 bases line up with TRBD2. Germline trimming cut 6 bases from V and 1 base from J; bases unmatched to any gene: 5. The CDR3 has 17 amino acids. Germline-derived CDR1 and CDR2 are KGHSH and LQKENI. In nucleotides, the CDR3 is TGTGCCAGCTCGCCCGGGACTAGCGGGAAGAACACCGGGGAGCTGTTTTTT. Its translation: CASSPGTSGKNTGELFF.

This clonotype was seen at least ten times. V is TRBV24-1 and J is TRBJ2-5; D gene ambiguous. The CDR3 totals 12 residues. The V gene lost 5 bases and the J gene lost 5 bases, with 8 bases spanning the gap. CDR1 KGHDR and CDR2 SFDVKD come from the germline V gene. CDR3 coding DNA: TGTGCCACCAGTGTCCCTCTCGAGACCCAGTACTTC. Translating it yields CATSVPLETQYF.

The chain is built from TRBV10-2 and TRBJ2-1; TRBD1 might be the D (5 bases). The CDR3 runs 12 residues. Per germline, CDR1 WSHSY and CDR2 SAAADI. Trimming removed 6 bases at V and 7 bases at J, with 10 bases between. In nucleotides, the CDR3 is TGCGCCAGCAGAGGGGCGAATAATGAGCAGTTCTTC. Encoded protein: CASRGANNEQFF.

This clonotype was detected a few times. V gene TRBV7-9 combines with J gene TRBJ2-1, with D possibly being TRBD1 or TRBD2 (6 bases each). The ends were cut back, 2 bases at V and 1 base at J, with 18 bases in the middle. The CDR3 covers 18 residues. The germline V gene encodes CDR1 SEHNR and CDR2 FQNEAQ (reference sequence). The CDR3 sequence is CASSLTQGGGNSYNEQFF. CDR3 nucleotide sequence: TGTGCCAGCAGCTTAACACAGGGAGGCGGGAATTCCTACAATGAGCAGTTCTTC.

This clonotype was seen more than once but under ten times. V gene TRBV5-1 combines with J gene TRBJ1-1; TRBD1 might be the D (5 bases). The CDR3 runs to 13 residues. V lost 0 bases and J 11 bases, leaving 14 bases between the germline ends. Germline CDR1 reads SGHRS; CDR2 reads YFSETQ. As DNA, the CDR3 is TGCGCCAGCAGCTTGGACGGGGCGGTAGAGGCTTTCTTT. Translating gives CASSLDGAVEAFF.

This clonotype was counted a few times. The V gene is TRBV9, the J gene TRBJ1-3; D call uncertain. The CDR3 is made up of 12 amino acids. The germline V gene encodes CDR1 SGDLS and CDR2 YYNGEE. Deletions cut 0 bases from V and 5 bases from J, with 3 bases between. This CDR3 reads CASSVDRNTIYF. The CDR3 DNA reads TGTGCCAGCAGCGTAGACAGAAACACCATATATTTT.

This clonotype showed up many times. The genes are TRBV28 and TRBJ2-1, with TRBD2 identical over 8 bases. Trimming cost V 8 bases and J 6 bases; bases outside gene matches: 0. This CDR3 has 11 residues. Germline V gene sequence: CDR1 MDHEN, CDR2 SYDVKM. The CDR3 is CASGTSNEQFF. The CDR3 DNA is TGTGCCAGCGGGACTAGCAATGAGCAGTTCTTC.

This clonotype came up many times. V is TRBV7-2 and J is TRBJ1-5; D call uncertain. This CDR3 comprises 18 residues. The V gene lost 1 base and the J gene lost 1 base, with 17 bases spanning the gap. Germline CDR1 SGHTA, CDR2 FQGNSA. CDR3 amino acids: CASSLDGPGLGSNQPQHF. The DNA for the CDR3 is TGTGCCAGCAGCTTAGATGGCCCGGGGTTGGGGAGCAATCAGCCCCAGCATTTT.

This clonotype was observed many times. V and J are TRBV20-1 and TRBJ2-1; TRBD2 aligns across 7 bases. V lost 4 bases, J lost 4 bases, and 4 bases stayed unmatched. This CDR3 contains 13 residues. Germline V gene data show CDR1 as DFQATT and CDR2 as SNEGSKA (reference sequence). CDR3 in DNA: TGCAGTGCTACGCCTAGCGGATACAATGAGCAGTTCTTC. It encodes CSATPSGYNEQFF.

The gene calls are TRBV28 and TRBJ2-7; possible D gene TRBD1, 5 bases. Trimming cost V 3 bases and J 2 bases, with 11 bases left between them. The CDR3 spans 14 residues. The germline CDR1 and CDR2 sequences are MDHEN and SYDVKM. The CDR3 DNA reads as TGTGCCAGCAGTTTCCCACAGGCCGCCTACGAGCAGTACTTC. Its protein product is CASSFPQAAYEQYF.

The rearrangement links TRBV5-1 to TRBJ2-1; a possible D gene is TRBD2 (6 bases). The DNA end is a closer match to TRBJ2-7, so the J assignment may be wrong. The CDR3 is 14 residues long. CDR1 is SGHRS and CDR2 is YFSETQ in the germline V gene. DNA of the CDR3: TGCGCCAGCAGCCCACTAGCAGCCGACGGCGAGCAGTACTTC. This codes for CASSPLAADGEQYF.

V and J are TRBV6-1 and TRBJ2-2, with 8 nucleotides matching TRBD1. The CDR3 totals 13 residues. Germline V gene data show CDR1 as MNHNS and CDR2 as SASEGT. Trimming took 7 bases from V and 7 from J; bases not matched to a gene: 5. CDR3 region: CASNMTGDGELFF. DNA of the CDR3: TGTGCCAGCAATATGACAGGGGACGGGGAGCTGTTTTTT.

The J gene is TRBJ1-1, the V gene TRBV3-1; the match to TRBD1 covers 7 bases. The CDR3 is 11 residues long. The germline V gene encodes CDR1 LGHDT and CDR2 YNNKEL (reference sequence). V lost 4 bases and J lost 9; bases outside the gene matches: 2. The CDR3 protein is CASSLQGKAFF. CDR3 DNA: TGTGCCAGCAGCCTACAGGGGAAAGCTTTCTTT. The complete variable domain, with remaining parts taken from reference TRBV3-1 and TRBJ1-1, reads DTAVSQTPKYLVTQMGNDKSIKCEQNLGHDTMYWYKQDSKKFLKIMFSYNNKELIINETVPNRFSPKSPDKAHLNLHINSLELGDSAVYFCASSLQGKAFFGQGTRLTVV.

The rearrangement uses TRBV6-5 and TRBJ2-7; 7 nucleotides match TRBD1. Germline lookup yields CDR1 MNHEY and CDR2 SVGAGI. This CDR3 spans 15 amino acids. J was trimmed by 9 bases and V by 6 bases; bases with no gene match: 17. CDR3 in amino acids: CASSQTHGTAARQYF. CDR3 sequence (DNA): TGTGCCAGCAGCCAAACCCATGGGACAGCAGCACGGCAGTACTTC.

This clonotype occurred a few times. The V gene is TRBV3-1, the J gene TRBJ1-2; possibly TRBD1 for D (6 bases). Germline V lookup: CDR1 LGHDT, CDR2 YNNKEL (reference sequence). Trimming cost V 4 bases and J 4 bases, with 16 bases left between them. This CDR3 is 15 amino acids long. The CDR3 coding sequence is TGTGCCAGCAGCCCTCGGGACAATCAAGGCTATGGCTACACCTTC. This encodes CASSPRDNQGYGYTF. Based on the CDR3 plus reference TRBV3-1 and TRBJ1-2, the full variable domain is DTAVSQTPKYLVTQMGNDKSIKCEQNLGHDTMYWYKQDSKKFLKIMFSYNNKELIINETVPNRFSPKSPDKAHLNLHINSLELGDSAVYFCASSPRDNQGYGYTFGSGTRLTVV.

Here the CDR3 reads CASRDGVDYEQYF. The DNA for the CDR3 is TGTGCCAGTAGGGACGGGGTGGACTACGAGCAGTACTTC. J is TRBJ2-7 and V is TRBV6-5, with D tentatively TRBD1 or TRBD2 (5 bases each). Trimming left V 9 bases short and J 3 bases short, with 15 bases between. Germline V CDR1 and CDR2: MNHEY, SVGAGI. CDR3 length: 13 amino acids.

V and J are TRBV20-1 and TRBJ2-5; TRBD1 or TRBD2 may be the D gene (6 bases each). The CDR3 has 13 residues. Germline CDR1 reads DFQATT; CDR2 reads SNEGSKA (reference sequence). V was trimmed by 5 bases and J by 5 bases, leaving 15 bases between them. CDR3 DNA: TGCAGTGCTCCTCTCCAGGGGAGGGAGACCCAGTACTTC. Translating gives CSAPLQGRETQYF.

This chain joins TRBV28 and TRBJ2-7, with D perhaps assigned TRBD1 or TRBD2 (5 bases each). Trimming pared 2 bases from V and 0 bases from J, leaving 11 bases between. CDR1 and CDR2 from the germline V gene are MDHEN and SYDVKM. This CDR3 spans 15 amino acids. The CDR3 is CASSLDGARSYEQYF. CDR3 bases: TGTGCCAGCAGTTTAGACGGGGCCCGCTCCTACGAGCAGTACTTC.

The table lists this clonotype with many counts. The chain recombines TRBV7-9 with TRBJ2-7, with 8 bases matching TRBD1. Germline loops: CDR1 SEHNR, CDR2 FQNEAQ (reference sequence). V lost 2 bases to trimming and J lost 0 bases; unmatched junction nucleotides: 6. CDR3 length equals 16 residues. CDR3 sequence: CASSLTGGKSSYEQYF. In DNA form, the CDR3 reads TGTGCCAGCAGCTTAACAGGGGGAAAGAGCTCCTACGAGCAGTACTTC. The full variable domain, rest sourced from reference TRBV7-9 and TRBJ2-7, is DTGVSQNPRHKITKRGQNVTFRCDPISEHNRLYWYRQTLGQGPEFLTYFQNEAQLEKSRLLSDRFSAERPKGSFSTLEIQRTEQGDSAMYLCASSLTGGKSSYEQYFGPGTRLTVT.

The table lists this clonotype with a few counts. This chain joins TRBV7-2 and TRBJ2-1; TRBD2 might be the D (5 bases). Germline assignment: CDR1 SGHTA and CDR2 FQGNSA. Trimming pared 7 bases from V and 4 bases from J, leaving 11 bases between. This CDR3 comprises 13 residues. The CDR3 loop reads CASIMAGYNEQFF. The CDR3 DNA reads TGTGCCAGCATTATGGCGGGTTACAATGAGCAGTTCTTC.

A few counts support this clonotype. V is TRBV6-1 and J is TRBJ2-1; the D is unclear. Germline CDR1 and CDR2: MNHNS and SASEGT. The ends were cut back, 2 bases at V and 10 bases at J, with 12 bases in the middle. The CDR3 contains 13 residues. This chain's CDR3 is CASSEYVELEQFF. CDR3 in DNA: TGTGCCAGCAGTGAATATGTAGAGCTGGAGCAGTTCTTC.

This clonotype showed up just a few times. A much larger clone lies one base from this, so it may be a read error. The CDR3 region is CSARDSGTTYGHTF. Here the CDR3 DNA reads TGCAGTGCTAGAGATTCCGGGACAACCTATGGCCACACCTTC. The genes are TRBV20-1 and TRBJ1-2; tentatively, D is TRBD1 (6 bases). The CDR3 has 14 residues. CDR1 and CDR2 (germline): DFQATT, SNEGSKA (reference sequence).

This clonotype was counted between two and nine times. This chain joins TRBV9 and TRBJ2-7; D not resolved. The CDR3 has 14 residues. Germline V gene lookup returns CDR1 SGDLS and CDR2 YYNGEE. V gave up 3 bases and J gave up 1 base, with 11 bases separating them. The CDR3 is CASSETLGSYEQYF. The CDR3 bases are TGTGCCAGCAGCGAGACCCTGGGGTCCTACGAGCAGTACTTC.

V and J are TRBV20-1 and TRBJ2-3; 11 nucleotides match TRBD2. J gave up 5 bases and V 4 bases, and 5 bases lay outside the gene matches. Germline assignment: CDR1 DFQATT and CDR2 SNEGSKA (reference sequence). The CDR3 has 14 residues. The CDR3 here is CSAILAGGEDTQYF. In nucleotides, the CDR3 is TGCAGTGCTATTCTAGCGGGAGGAGAAGATACGCAGTATTTT.

In this sample, this clonotype turned up a few times. V usage is TRBV28 and J usage is TRBJ2-1; the D is unclear. The J call could be wrong; TRBJ2-7 is a better fit for the DNA end. This CDR3 contains 12 residues. The germline V gene has CDR1 MDHEN and CDR2 SYDVKM. CDR3 DNA: TGTGCCAGCAGCCTACCGCTCTACGAGCAGTACTTC. Translated: CASSLPLYEQYF.

The sample holds a few counts of this clonotype. CDR3 loop: CASLLGGTSGTQETQYF. In nucleotides, the CDR3 is TGCGCCAGCCTTCTTGGGGGGACTAGCGGGACCCAAGAGACCCAGTACTTC. The V gene is TRBV5-1, the J gene TRBJ2-5, with 13 bases fitting TRBD2. CDR1 is SGHRS and CDR2 is YFSETQ in the germline V gene. CDR3 length: 17 residues. V lost 7 bases, J lost 1 base, and 10 bases stayed unmatched.

V gene TRBV21-1 combines with J gene TRBJ1-1; the D call of TRBD1 is as the table states it, not checked on the DNA. TRBV21-1 is marked as a pseudogene. This CDR3 spans 12 amino acids. In DNA, the CDR3 is TGTGCCAGCAGCAGGGACAACACTGAAGCTTTCTTT. Translation: CASSRDNTEAFF.

This clonotype came up a few times. V is TRBV4-2 and J is TRBJ2-3, with 10 bases that match TRBD2. With 5 bases clipped from V and 0 bases from J, the junction kept 8 bases outside the gene matches. Germline V CDR1 and CDR2: LGHNA, YNFKEQ. CDR3 size: 17 residues. CDR3 in amino acids: CASSDGTSAVSTDTQYF. The CDR3 bases are TGTGCCAGCAGCGACGGGACTAGCGCTGTTAGCACAGATACGCAGTATTTT.